These T cell receptor beta chains were read from a single sample in a study of T cells in Graves' hyperthyroidism and ophthalmopathy. TCRdb re-called the multiplex PCR reads with MiXCR, one entry per CDR3 protein. The table shows more than 350,000 distinct CDR3 sequences, with about 14% occurring only once. Material: blood. The source of these receptors is a woman in her twenties or thirties with Graves' ophthalmopathy. Each CDR3 is given with its conserved first and last residue. The D gene is left open where the match is weak. The size of a clone is reported for some rows only, either as once, few or many, or as a class for expanded clones.

J gene: TRBJ2-7
D gene: .
V gene: TRBV11-2
clone size: many
CDR3 DNA: TGTGCCAGCAGCTTAGAGGGGGGCATCTCCTACGAGCAGTACTTC
CDR3 protein: CASSLEGGISYEQYF

J gene: TRBJ2-2
D gene: .
V gene: TRBV6-1
clone size: few
CDR3 DNA: TGTGCCAGCAGGGCAGGGGTCGTGGACACCGGGGAGCTGTTTTTT
CDR3 protein: CASRAGVVDTGELFF

J gene: TRBJ2-5
D gene: .
V gene: TRBV24-1
clone size: many
CDR3 DNA: TGTGCCACCAGTGATCGGCAAGAGACCCAGTACTTC
CDR3 protein: CATSDRQETQYF

J gene: TRBJ1-6
D gene: TRBD1
V gene: TRBV7-9
clone size: .
CDR3 DNA: TGTGCCGGCAGCTTAGGGACAGGGAATTCACCCCTCCACTTT
CDR3 protein: CAGSLGTGNSPLHF

J gene: TRBJ1-1
D gene: .
V gene: TRBV20-1
clone size: many
CDR3 DNA: TGCAGTGCTAGAGACGGGGCTAACACTGAAGCTTTCTTT
CDR3 protein: CSARDGANTEAFF

J gene: TRBJ2-5
D gene: .
V gene: TRBV13
clone size: many
CDR3 DNA: TGTGCCAGCACCTCTGACACCCAAGAGACCCAGTACTTC
CDR3 protein: CASTSDTQETQYF

J gene: TRBJ2-7
D gene: TRBD1
V gene: TRBV6-2/TRBV6-3
clone size: many
CDR3 DNA: TGTGCCAGCAGTAACAGGGGCAATGCCTACGAGCAGTACTTC
CDR3 protein: CASSNRGNAYEQYF

J gene: TRBJ2-1
D gene: .
V gene: TRBV11-3
clone size: many
CDR3 DNA: TGTGCCAGCAGCTCCCAACAGGGATCCTACAATGAGCAGTTCTTC
CDR3 protein: CASSSQQGSYNEQFF

J gene: TRBJ1-1
D gene: .
V gene: TRBV20-1
clone size: .
CDR3 DNA: TGCAGTGCCCGGAAAGAGAACACTGAAGCTTTCTTT
CDR3 protein: CSARKENTEAFF

J gene: TRBJ2-1
D gene: .
V gene: TRBV3-1
clone size: many
CDR3 DNA: TGTGCCAGCAGCCACCAATTCGGGGGCATGGATGAGCAGTTCTTC
CDR3 protein: CASSHQFGGMDEQFF

J gene: TRBJ2-1
D gene: TRBD1
V gene: TRBV9
clone size: .
CDR3 DNA: TGTGCCAGCAGCACACAGGGGGCCATAGGTGATGAGCAGTTCTTC
CDR3 protein: CASSTQGAIGDEQFF

J gene: TRBJ1-4
D gene: .
V gene: TRBV30
clone size: many
CDR3 DNA: TGTGCCTGGCAGCTCGGGACACCTAATGAAAAACTGTTTTTT
CDR3 protein: CAWQLGTPNEKLFF

J gene: TRBJ2-7
D gene: TRBD1
V gene: TRBV27
clone size: many
CDR3 DNA: TGTGCCAGCAGTGCGGACAGGGTTCGCGAGCAGTACTTC
CDR3 protein: CASSADRVREQYF

J gene: TRBJ2-7
D gene: .
V gene: TRBV7-2
clone size: few
CDR3 DNA: TGTGCCAGCAGCTATCTCGACGAGCAGTACTTC
CDR3 protein: CASSYLDEQYF

J gene: TRBJ2-1
D gene: .
V gene: TRBV20-1
clone size: many
CDR3 DNA: TGCAGTGCTAGAGTCGCGGGGGCCTTCGATGAGCAGTTCTTC
CDR3 protein: CSARVAGAFDEQFF

J gene: TRBJ2-5
D gene: TRBD1
V gene: TRBV2
clone size: .
CDR3 DNA: TGTGCCAGCAGTGGAGGACAGGGCTCAGAGACCCAGTACTTC
CDR3 protein: CASSGGQGSETQYF

J gene: TRBJ2-7
D gene: .
V gene: TRBV4-1
clone size: .
CDR3 DNA: TGCGCCAGCAGCCGAAAAGGGGGGCCAGGGGGTGTAGTCTACGAGCAGTACTTC
CDR3 protein: CASSRKGGPGGVVYEQYF

J gene: TRBJ2-5
D gene: TRBD1
V gene: TRBV20-1
clone size: many
CDR3 DNA: TGCAGTGCTAGAAACCGACAGGGGGCAGGGACCCAGTACTTC
CDR3 protein: CSARNRQGAGTQYF

J gene: TRBJ2-1
D gene: TRBD2
V gene: TRBV2
clone size: many
CDR3 DNA: TGTGCCAGCAGTGGACTAGCGGGGGAGGTGGGTGAGCAGTTCTTC
CDR3 protein: CASSGLAGEVGEQFF

J gene: TRBJ2-3
D gene: TRBD2
V gene: TRBV9
clone size: .
CDR3 DNA: TGTGCCAGCAGCGGAGGGGGGCTAGCGGGGGTCGCAGATACGCAGTATTTT
CDR3 protein: CASSGGGLAGVADTQYF

J gene: TRBJ2-1
D gene: .
V gene: TRBV7-3
clone size: many
CDR3 DNA: TGTGCCAGCAGCCGTGGCTCCAATGAGCAGTTCTTC
CDR3 protein: CASSRGSNEQFF

J gene: TRBJ2-3
D gene: TRBD2
V gene: TRBV11-2
clone size: many
CDR3 DNA: TGTGCCAGCAGCTCAGGCGTCGGGGGGATGGATACGCAGTATTTT
CDR3 protein: CASSSGVGGMDTQYF

J gene: TRBJ1-4
D gene: TRBD1
V gene: TRBV6-2/TRBV6-3
clone size: .
CDR3 DNA: TGTGCCAGCAGATCGACAGGGTTCGGAGAAAAACTGTTTTTT
CDR3 protein: CASRSTGFGEKLFF

J gene: TRBJ2-7
D gene: .
V gene: TRBV2
clone size: many
CDR3 DNA: TGTGCCAGCAGTGCTGAGGGCTGGGAGTCCTACGAGCAGTACTTC
CDR3 protein: CASSAEGWESYEQYF

J gene: TRBJ1-1
D gene: TRBD1
V gene: TRBV2
clone size: many
CDR3 DNA: TGTGCCAGCAGTAAAACGACAGGGAGCAACACTGAAGCTTTCTTT
CDR3 protein: CASSKTTGSNTEAFF